This TCR beta chain was identified in a study of cytomegalovirus exposure and HLA in healthy donors. Study overall: HLA-typed donors contributed 80 million to 85 million unique TCRs, which were held in an early data release. Of approximately 400 genotyped donors, about 81% clustered with self-reported Caucasian donors.

This clone was counted a few times. Its antigen is not known. Primers: 60 Vbeta forward and 13 Jbeta reverse. Repertoires were generated with immunoSEQ multiplex PCR, while TCRdb's copy carries only in-frame clones and drops some. The sample has some 200,000 clones; roughly 13% are singletons. Study-wide results and limits: For TCR beta chains, V- and J-gene trimming was later linked to a missense DCLRE1C variant. At a 0.05 false discovery rate, a later analysis found over 15,000 TCR beta sequences to be associated with HLA alleles.

Germline V gene sequence: CDR1 LNHNV, CDR2 YYDKDF (reference sequence). The CDR3 extends over 16 amino acids. V dropped 0 bases and J dropped 4 bases, with 10 bases sitting between them. The source is a middle-aged man in good health and CMV-seropositive. The source material was PBMCs. The V and J genes are TRBV15 and TRBJ2-6, with D hard to call. Written as DNA, the CDR3 is TGTGCCACCAGCAGAGATACGGTGAGGGGGGCCAACGTCCTGACTTTC. Protein product: CATSRDTVRGANVLTF.